This T cell receptor beta chain was recorded in a study of T cell responses to AZD1222 COVID-19 vaccine. The study's findings and limits: Spike was spanned by vaccine-associated CD4 TCRs, which were dominant at 160-218 and 743-854. Receipt of two AZD1222 doses was followed by a rise in Spike-specific TCR breadth and depth. Donors, mostly white British, included more females; clonal diversity was possibly underestimated. Repertoire collection took place solely once the T cell response had peaked.

On this clone: Its antigen is unidentified.

Germline trimming cut 2 bases from V and 6 bases from J; bases unmatched to any gene: 5. Germline V gives CDR1 SGDLS, CDR2 YYNGEE. This CDR3 is 14 amino acids long. Libraries were prepared by immunoSEQ multiplex PCR; TCRdb keeps only in-frame clonotypes and omits some of them. The sample lists roughly 150,000 clones; just over 90% were seen once. This receptor was obtained from an adult who received the AZD1222 COVID-19 vaccine. Source: peripheral blood, taken 28 days after the second AZD1222 dose. The V call is TRBV9, the J call TRBJ2-1; 7 nucleotides agree with TRBD1. DNA for the CDR3: TGTGCCAGCAGCGTTGGGACAGCCCTCAATGAGCAGTTCTTC. This sequence encodes CASSVGTALNEQFF.